The 10 T cell receptor beta chains given below trace back to one sample, sequenced in a study of PD-L1 blockade in urothelial cancer (dated by TCRdb to 2016 to 2017). The sample's time point label, decoded: pretreatment peripheral blood. To prepare the library, the immunoSEQ multiplex PCR assay was applied. Imported from immuneACCESS, the table was reduced by TCRdb to in-frame sequences with V and J called. These copies leave out some clones; in studies compared against another copy, an unresolved V gene accounts for under half, and the cause of the remainder is not known. This sample holds tens of thousands of clones; about nine tenths were observed only once. The top ten clones comprise approximately 4.5% of the sample. The sequencing here drew on PBMCs, taken around atezolizumab (anti-PD-L1) treatment. All receptors come from a man between 65 and 85 years old with urothelial cancer.

The chain couples TRBV9 to TRBJ2-5; possibly TRBD2 for D (7 bases). Germline V gives CDR1 SGDLS, CDR2 YYNGEE. This CDR3 has 14 residues. V gave up 6 bases and J gave up 2 bases, with 14 bases separating them. The CDR3 sequence: CASKGEGHQETQYF. The DNA for the CDR3 is TGTGCCAGCAAAGGGGAGGGACATCAAGAGACCCAGTACTTC.

This sequence joins TRBV5-4 and TRBJ1-3; D is undetermined. The V end lost 4 bases, the J end lost 0 bases, and 17 bases lay between the germline ends. The V gene's germline CDR1 is SGHNT and CDR2 YYREEE (reference sequence). The CDR3 totals 17 residues. CDR3 sequence (DNA): TGTGCCAGCAGCAGCGACCCGGGGAGTCCCTCTGGAAACACCATATATTTT. Translating it yields CASSSDPGSPSGNTIYF.

The chain is built from TRBV28 and TRBJ2-7; 9 nucleotides agree with TRBD1. After removal of 6 bases from V and 2 bases from J, the junction contained 8 bases not matched to a gene. The germline gives CDR1 MDHEN, CDR2 SYDVKM. This CDR3 spans 15 amino acids. In DNA form, the CDR3 reads TGTGCCAGCAGGGGTCCGGGACAGGGAACCTACGAGCAGTACTTC. Amino acid sequence: CASRGPGQGTYEQYF.

With respect to this clone: This sample also contains other DNA sequences that code for the same CDR3. The chain is built from TRBV27 and TRBJ2-7; 15 bases align to TRBD2. With 5 bases clipped from V and 4 bases from J, the junction kept 9 bases outside the gene matches. Germline values: CDR1 MNHEY, CDR2 SMNVEV (reference sequence). This CDR3 has 17 residues. CDR3 protein: CASSPRPGLAGGYEQYF. The CDR3 DNA follows: TGTGCCAGCAGTCCCAGACCCGGACTAGCGGGAGGGTACGAGCAGTACTTC.

Concerning this clone itself: One end of the junction fails to match germline, which may point to a read error. The identical CDR3 is also encoded by other nucleotide sequences in the sample. The rearrangement joins TRBV18 to TRBJ1-3; 9 positions agree with TRBD1. Germline CDR1 KGHSH, CDR2 LQKENI. This CDR3 is built from 14 residues. CDR3 in amino acids: CASSQGAFGNTIYF. The CDR3, as DNA: TGCGCCAGCTCACAGGGGGCTTTTGGAAACACCATATATTTT.

The chain employs TRBV13 and TRBJ2-7; D remains ambiguous. This CDR3 spans 16 amino acids. Looked up from germline, CDR1 is PRHDT and CDR2 is FYEKMQ (reference sequence). Trimming removed 4 bases at V and 0 bases at J, with 16 bases between. The CDR3 nucleotides are TGTGCCAGCAGCTCAGCGCAGTTAAGCTCCTCCTACGAGCAGTACTTC. Translating gives CASSSAQLSSSYEQYF.

The chain couples TRBV5-1 to TRBJ2-2; no clear D. This CDR3 region has 14 residues. V lost 4 bases and J 6 bases, leaving 13 bases between the germline ends. CDR1 SGHRS and CDR2 YFSETQ come from the germline V gene. Here the CDR3 DNA reads TGCGCCAGCAGCCTCCTTCTAATGGCCGGGGAGCTGTTTTTT. This sequence encodes CASSLLLMAGELFF. Full variable domain (missing parts from reference TRBV5-1 and TRBJ2-2): KAGVTQTPRYLIKTRGQQVTLSCSPISGHRSVSWYQQTPGQGLQFLFEYFSETQRNKGNFPGRFSGRQFSNSRSEMNVSTLELGDSALYLCASSLLLMAGELFFGEGSRLTVL.

The V gene is TRBV11-2, the J gene TRBJ2-1; TRBD1 might be the D (5 bases). CDR1 and CDR2 (germline): SGHAT, FQNNGV. The CDR3 consists of 16 residues. Trimming stripped 4 bases from V and 4 bases from J, with 17 bases between. In DNA form, the CDR3 reads TGTGCCAGCAGCTCCTTCCTCAGGGAACCTTACAATGAGCAGTTCTTC. Translating it yields CASSSFLREPYNEQFF.

This clone came up a few times. The rearrangement links TRBV10-3 to TRBJ1-1; 8 bases map to TRBD1. J lost 6 bases, V lost 8 bases, and 8 bases had no gene match. The CDR3 is made up of 13 amino acids. Per germline, CDR1 ENHRY and CDR2 SYGVKD. In DNA, the CDR3 is TGTGCCATCGGAGGGACAGGTTGGTCTGAAGCTTTCTTT. Translation gives CAIGGTGWSEAFF.

This sequence joins TRBV5-4 and TRBJ1-1, with D unclear. The CDR3 is 15 residues long. The germline V and J ends were trimmed by 1 base and 2 bases, with 12 bases remaining between them. The V gene's germline CDR1 is SGHNT and CDR2 YYREEE (reference sequence). The CDR3 loop is CASSLTATFNTEAFF. The CDR3 bases are TGTGCCAGCAGCTTGACAGCCACATTTAACACTGAAGCTTTCTTT.